There are a few counts of the clone carrying this T cell receptor (beta chain). Its antigen is unknown. In TCRdb, the 5' RACE reads were re-called with MiXCR into one record per CDR3 protein. The sample shows about 340,000 distinct CDR3 sequences, approximately 4% of them seen only once. This CDR3 region has 13 residues. Germline loops: CDR1 LGHNA, CDR2 YSLEER. Trimming took off 1 base at V and 0 bases at J, with 0 bases between the two ends. This sample stems from a study of T cells after yellow fever vaccination. Study-wide points: FACS-sorted repertoires could harbor abundant contaminating bulk-population clonotypes.

The V call is TRBV4-3, the J call TRBJ1-4, with D hard to call. The starting material was PBMCs, obtained 5 days after the yellow fever booster vaccination. This sequence was found in a man between 18 and 35 years old who received the YFV17D yellow fever vaccine. The CDR3 region has the DNA TGCGCCAGCAGCCAAGCAACTAATGAAAAACTGTTTTTT. Amino acid sequence: CASSQATNEKLFF.